This T cell receptor beta chain was obtained from a study of cytomegalovirus exposure and HLA in healthy donors. The wider study: The approximately 120 million unique TCR beta sequences, from roughly 170 million T cells, were found by an earlier analysis. Study-level points and caveats: TCR beta chain V- and J-gene trimming was linked, in a later analysis, to a missense variant in DCLRE1C. Some TCR beta chains (about 180 of them) were listed as cytomegalovirus-associated.

With regard to this clone: Its antigen is currently unknown.

The PCR employed 60 Vbeta primers together with 13 Jbeta primers. Produced via immunoSEQ multiplex PCR; TCRdb's table is partial and in-frame only. The sample lists roughly 48,000 clones; around 72% were seen once. The sample taken for sequencing was PBMCs. The TCR was taken from a woman aged 25 to 45 in good health and CMV-seronegative.

The CDR3: CASSLGTGGDEQFF. For the CDR3, the DNA is TGTGCCAGCAGCTTAGGGACAGGGGGCGATGAGCAGTTCTTC. V gene TRBV7-8 combines with J gene TRBJ2-1; 11 bases agree with TRBD1. The CDR3 length is 14 residues. The ends lost 1 base at V and 8 bases at J; junction bases unmatched: 1. The germline CDR1 and CDR2 sequences are SGHVS and FQNEAQ.